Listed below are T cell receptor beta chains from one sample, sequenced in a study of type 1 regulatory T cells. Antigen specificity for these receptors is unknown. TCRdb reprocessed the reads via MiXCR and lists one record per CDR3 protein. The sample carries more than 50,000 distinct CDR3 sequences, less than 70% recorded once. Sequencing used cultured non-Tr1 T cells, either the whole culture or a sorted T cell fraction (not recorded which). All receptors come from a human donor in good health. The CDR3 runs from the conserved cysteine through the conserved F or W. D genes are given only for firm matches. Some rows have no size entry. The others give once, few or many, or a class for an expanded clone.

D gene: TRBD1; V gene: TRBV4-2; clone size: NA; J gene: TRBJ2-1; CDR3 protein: CASSQEDRGAYNEQFF; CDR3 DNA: TGTGCCAGCAGCCAAGAGGACAGGGGGGCTTACAATGAGCAGTTCTTC
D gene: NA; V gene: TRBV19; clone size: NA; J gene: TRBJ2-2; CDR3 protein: CASSIKGRLTGELFF; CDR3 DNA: TGTGCCAGTAGTATAAAGGGAAGGCTCACCGGGGAGCTGTTTTTT
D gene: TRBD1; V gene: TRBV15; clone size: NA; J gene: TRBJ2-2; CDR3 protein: CATSREDRVQELFF; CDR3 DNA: TGTGCCACCAGCAGAGAGGACAGGGTTCAGGAGCTGTTTTTT
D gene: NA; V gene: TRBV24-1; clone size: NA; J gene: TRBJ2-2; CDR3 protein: CATSDSGVETGELFF; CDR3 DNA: TGTGCCACCAGTGATTCAGGGGTAGAGACCGGGGAGCTGTTTTTT
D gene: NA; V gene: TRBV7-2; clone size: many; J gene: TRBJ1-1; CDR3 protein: CASSSENRNTEAFF; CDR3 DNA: TGTGCCAGCAGCTCGGAAAACAGAAACACTGAAGCTTTCTTT
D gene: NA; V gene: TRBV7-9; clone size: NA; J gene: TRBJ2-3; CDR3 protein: CASSPDGSTDTQYF; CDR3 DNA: TGTGCCAGCAGCCCGGACGGGAGCACAGATACGCAGTATTTT
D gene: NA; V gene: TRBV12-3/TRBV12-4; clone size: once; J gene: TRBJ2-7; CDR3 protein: CASSPQGGVYEQYF; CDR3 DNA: TGTGCCAGCAGTCCGCAGGGGGGAGTCTACGAGCAGTACTTC
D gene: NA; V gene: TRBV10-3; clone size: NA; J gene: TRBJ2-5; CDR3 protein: CAIGGSQETQYF; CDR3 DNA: TGTGCCATTGGCGGCAGCCAAGAGACCCAGTACTTC
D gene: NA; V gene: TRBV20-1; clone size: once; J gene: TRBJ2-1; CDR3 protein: CSARAPPLARNEQFF; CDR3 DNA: TGCAGTGCTAGAGCCCCGCCCCTGGCGAGGAATGAGCAGTTCTTC
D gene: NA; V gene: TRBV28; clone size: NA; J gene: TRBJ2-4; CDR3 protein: CASSFLGVDKNIQYF; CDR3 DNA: TGTGCCAGCAGTTTCCTCGGGGTGGACAAAAACATTCAGTACTTC
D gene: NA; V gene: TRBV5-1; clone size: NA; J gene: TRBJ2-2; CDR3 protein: CASTLTGTSTGELFF; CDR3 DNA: TGCGCCAGCACCTTAACAGGGACGAGTACCGGGGAGCTGTTTTTT
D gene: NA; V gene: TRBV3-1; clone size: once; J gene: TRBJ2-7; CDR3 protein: CASSPDSTYEQYF; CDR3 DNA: TGTGCCAGCAGCCCGGACTCAACCTACGAGCAGTACTTC
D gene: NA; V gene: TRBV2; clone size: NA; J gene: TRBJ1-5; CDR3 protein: CASGYLEPQHF; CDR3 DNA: TGTGCCAGCGGCTACCTCGAGCCCCAGCATTTT
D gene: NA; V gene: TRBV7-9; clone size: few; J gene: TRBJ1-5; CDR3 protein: CASSSDSQNQPQHF; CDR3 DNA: TGTGCCAGCAGCTCAGACAGTCAGAATCAGCCCCAGCATTTT
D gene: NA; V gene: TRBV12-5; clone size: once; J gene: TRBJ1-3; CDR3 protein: CASGFNGNTIYF; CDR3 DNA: TGTGCTAGTGGTTTTAATGGAAACACCATATATTTT
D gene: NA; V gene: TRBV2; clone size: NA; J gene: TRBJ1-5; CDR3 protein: CASSPDSNSNQPQHF; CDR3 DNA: TGTGCCAGCAGTCCGGACAGCAATAGCAATCAGCCCCAGCATTTT
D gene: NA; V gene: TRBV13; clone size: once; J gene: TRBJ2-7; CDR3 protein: CASSRRDIPMSEQYF; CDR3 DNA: TGTGCCAGCAGCCGCCGGGACATTCCTATGTCAGAGCAGTACTTC
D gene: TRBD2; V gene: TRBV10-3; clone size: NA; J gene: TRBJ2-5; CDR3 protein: CAISEAGTSKETQYF; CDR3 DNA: TGTGCCATCAGTGAGGCGGGGACTAGCAAAGAGACCCAGTACTTC
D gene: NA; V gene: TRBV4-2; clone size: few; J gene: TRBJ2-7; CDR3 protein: CASSQWASATYEQYF; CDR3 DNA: TGTGCCAGCAGCCAATGGGCTAGCGCGACCTACGAGCAGTACTTC
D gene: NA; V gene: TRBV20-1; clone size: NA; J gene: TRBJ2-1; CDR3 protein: CSARDRSSSYNEQFF; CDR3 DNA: TGCAGTGCTAGAGATCGGTCTAGCTCCTACAATGAGCAGTTCTTC
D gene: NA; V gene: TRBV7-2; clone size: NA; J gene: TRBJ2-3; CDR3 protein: CASSSRTTLAEDTQYF; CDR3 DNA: TGTGCCAGCAGCTCACGGACTACCCTAGCAGAAGATACGCAGTATTTT
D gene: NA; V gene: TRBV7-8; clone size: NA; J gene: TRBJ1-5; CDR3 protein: CASSTDGTKNQPQHF; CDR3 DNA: TGTGCCAGCAGCACCGACGGGACAAAGAATCAGCCCCAGCATTTT
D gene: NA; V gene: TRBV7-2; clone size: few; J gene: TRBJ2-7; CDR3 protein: CASSTRVGTYEQYF; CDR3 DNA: TGTGCCAGCAGCACAAGAGTTGGGACCTACGAGCAGTACTTC
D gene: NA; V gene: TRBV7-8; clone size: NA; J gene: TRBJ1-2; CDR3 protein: CASSLVQGSGYTF; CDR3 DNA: TGTGCCAGCAGCTTAGTACAGGGAAGCGGCTACACCTTC
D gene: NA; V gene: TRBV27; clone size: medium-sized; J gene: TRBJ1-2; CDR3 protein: CASRLTGTYGYTF; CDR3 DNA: TGTGCCAGCAGACTCACCGGGACGTATGGCTACACCTTC
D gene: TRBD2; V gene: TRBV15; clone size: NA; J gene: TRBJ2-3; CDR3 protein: CATSIPTKREGGTDTQYF; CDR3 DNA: TGTGCCACCAGCATACCGACGAAGCGGGAAGGCGGCACAGATACGCAGTATTTT
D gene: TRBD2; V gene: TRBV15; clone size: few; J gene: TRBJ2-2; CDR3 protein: CATSRISAGAGTGELFF; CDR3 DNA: TGTGCCACCAGCAGAATATCAGCGGGAGCGGGCACCGGGGAGCTGTTTTTT
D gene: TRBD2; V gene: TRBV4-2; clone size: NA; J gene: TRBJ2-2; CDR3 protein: CASSQQGLAGGGELFF; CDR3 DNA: TGTGCCAGCAGCCAACAGGGACTAGCGGGAGGCGGGGAGCTGTTTTTT